The subject of this entry is one T cell receptor (beta chain). The data are from a study of blood T cell repertoires in COVID-19. Study background: T cells, B-cell-depleted T cells, or PBMCs provided the cDNA or gDNA that served as material.

Libraries were prepared by immunoSEQ multiplex PCR; TCRdb keeps only in-frame clonotypes and omits some of them. The sample lists some 60,000 clones, approximately 91% occurring once. This CDR3 has 15 residues. J gave up 0 bases and V 6 bases, and 6 bases lay outside the gene matches. Germline V lookup: CDR1 SGDLS, CDR2 YYNGEE. The receptor's source is a man in his fifties or sixties with acute or convalescent COVID-19. What was sequenced was peripheral blood. The chain carries TRBV9 and TRBJ1-3, with 7 bases fitting TRBD1. The CDR3 DNA reads as TGTGCCAGCACCCTGGGACAGTACTCTGGAAACACCATATATTTT. Protein product: CASTLGQYSGNTIYF.